The 3 T cell receptor beta chains below come from one sample, sequenced in a study of long-term antiretroviral therapy in people with HIV. Version v3.0 of the immunoSEQ assay was performed at survey level. Sequenced by immunoSEQ multiplex PCR; TCRdb stores in-frame clones only, minus some. The table shows 25,000 to 35,000 clones, with more than 85% occurring only once. The sequenced sample was unsorted PBMCs, obtained 3.1 years after starting antiretroviral therapy. These receptors were collected from a man aged 18 to 29 with HIV.

Concerning this clone itself: The junction and the germline gene differ at one end; a read error may be behind it. The gene calls are TRBV7-7 and TRBJ2-3; 8 bases map to TRBD2. Germline-derived CDR1 and CDR2 are SSHAT and FNYEAQ (reference sequence). The CDR3 totals 14 residues. Here the CDR3 reads CASSLAGNTDTQYF. In nucleotides, the CDR3 is TGTGCTAGCAGCTTAGCGGGAAACACAGATACGCAGTATTTT.

The chain has TRBV7-9 and TRBJ1-2, with D uncertain. Trimming shortened V by 10 bases and J by 7 bases, and 22 bases separated the two germline ends. Germline values: CDR1 SEHNR, CDR2 FQNEAQ (reference sequence). The CDR3 sequence is 14 residues long. The CDR3 coding sequence is TGTGCCACAGAGAACGTTCAGGCTTACGGTGGCTACACCTTC. It yields the protein CATENVQAYGGYTF.

V usage is TRBV4-3 and J usage is TRBJ1-2; 7 nucleotides agree with TRBD1. Trimming removed 1 base from V and 5 bases from J; junction bases left unmatched: 7. Germline assignment: CDR1 LGHNA and CDR2 YSLEER. The CDR3 is 15 residues long. CDR3 sequence reads: CASSQVRGPRYGYTF. The CDR3 coding sequence is TGCGCCAGCAGCCAAGTAAGGGGGCCGCGGTATGGCTACACCTTC.